This T cell receptor beta chain was sequenced during a study of T-cell reconstitution after alpha-beta-depleted transplantation in children (TCRdb year 2016). Study-wide context: Using TCR repertoire profiling, the study quantitatively followed how T-cell immune reconstitution unfolded in children after TCRalphabeta/CD19-depleted allogeneic hematopoietic cell transplantation.

The method was PCR. Sequencing used an Illumina HiSeq 2500. TCR libraries were prepared with molecular barcoding, using unique molecular identifiers to normalize TCRbeta repertoire quantification. In TCRdb, the public reads were trimmed at Q25 with fastp and aligned with MiXCR, with productive beta chains retained. Rows are unified per CDR3 protein, each entry keeping the most common DNA and genes. The sample table shows hundreds of thousands of distinct CDR3 sequences, and 12% are seen once. The ten largest clones represent over 2.5% of the sample. In this sample, this clonotype turned up many times. The antigen it binds to is not known. The record has no base qualities; no much larger clone is one base away. V and J lose 5 bases and 5 bases, and a span of 10 bases separates them. Including cysteine and phenylalanine, the CDR3 has 13 amino acids. Of the read, only the CDR3 DNA is kept; its 39 bases are in frame from base 1.

The input for sequencing was PBMCs from the stem cell graft donor, taken from the stem cell graft. The chain is encoded by TRBV12-3 or TRBV12-4 joined to TRBJ1-5, with TRBD1 tentatively as D gene (5 bases match). The source is a human donor who donated a stem cell graft to a child with acute lymphoblastic leukemia. DNA sequence: TGTGCCAGCAGTCGGACACAGGATCAGCCCCAGCATTTT. The encoded protein is CASSRTQDQPQHF.